Included here is one TCR beta chain sequence, with context. Its specificity is unknown. These data are taken from a study of cytomegalovirus exposure and HLA in healthy donors. Study-wide results and caveats: Information on immune exposure was restricted to one variable (CMV serostatus). In an earlier analysis, most TCR beta V segments were productive about 87% or about 30% of the time.

PCR amplification relied on 60 Vbeta primers (plus 13 Jbeta primers). The protocol was immunoSEQ multiplex PCR, while the TCRdb copy is restricted to in-frame clones and leaves out a portion. The sample holds over 150,000 clones, 82% seen once. The sequence derives from a boy younger than 10 in good health and CMV-seronegative. Input material: PBMCs.

Here the CDR3 DNA reads TGCGCCAGCAGCTTGGGTAGCGGGGGCACAGATACGCAGTATTTT. This codes for CASSLGSGGTDTQYF. J is TRBJ2-3 and V is TRBV5-1; TRBD2 agrees at 8 bases. The CDR3 is made up of 15 amino acids. Per the germline V gene, CDR1 is SGHRS and CDR2 is YFSETQ. Trimming cost V 0 bases and J 1 base; bases outside gene matches: 1.